This T cell receptor beta chain was sequenced in a study of blood T cells in healthy people across ages. Germline lookup yields CDR1 DFQATT and CDR2 SNEGSKA (reference sequence). The CDR3 totals 14 residues. V dropped 7 bases and J dropped 2 bases, with 15 bases sitting between them. Comments on this clonotype: Its specificity is unknown.

A second roughly 6 to 12 cycle PCR used barcoded and J-beta primers. All cDNA molecules were each tagged by a template-switch adaptor with 12 random nucleotides. TCRdb processed the 5' RACE reads anew with MiXCR; each CDR3 protein has one entry. The table has about 1.1 million distinct CDR3 sequences, around two fifths seen once. Findings and caveats of the study: Any changes in expanded clonotypes were possibly confounded, as donor CMV status remained unknown. With age, beta diversity per million T cells declined roughly linearly, significantly by roughly 40. From one million sequenced T cells, diversity estimates were lower bounds.

This chain uses TRBV20-1 with TRBJ2-1; possibly TRBD1 for D (6 bases). Material for sequencing was blood. The clonotype originates from a man aged 18-30 years in good health. The CDR3: CSVQGSETYNEQFF. The CDR3 DNA reads TGCAGTGTGCAGGGGTCAGAAACCTACAATGAGCAGTTCTTC.